This entry lists 9 T cell receptor beta chains sequenced from one sample in a study of cytomegalovirus exposure and HLA in healthy donors. In the PCR, 60 Vbeta and 13 Jbeta primers were used. Method: immunoSEQ multiplex PCR; TCRdb's copy keeps in-frame clones and lacks some. The table records some 120,000 clones, roughly 82% of them present only once. The sequencing input was PBMCs. All receptors come from a woman aged 18-30 years in good health and CMV-seropositive.

The chain combines TRBV6-1 with TRBJ2-1; 9 positions match TRBD1. J lost 4 bases, V lost 1 base, and 2 bases had no gene match. Germline assignment: CDR1 MNHNS and CDR2 SASEGT. There are 15 residues in the CDR3. CDR3 bases: TGTGCCAGCAGTGAAGTGGGACAGGGATACAATGAGCAGTTCTTC. It encodes CASSEVGQGYNEQFF.

J is TRBJ1-3 and V is TRBV2; the match to TRBD1 covers 7 bases. J was trimmed by 7 bases and V by 4 bases; bases with no gene match: 10. CDR3 length equals 15 residues. CDR1 is SNHLY and CDR2 is FYNNEI in the germline V gene. The CDR3 sequence: CASSVETGIMNTIYF. The CDR3 bases are TGTGCCAGCAGTGTCGAGACAGGGATTATGAACACCATATATTTT.

CDR3 in amino acids: CASSNPRGEAFF. CDR3 coding DNA: TGTGCCAGCAGTAACCCGCGGGGTGAAGCTTTCTTT. The chain is built from TRBV6-6 and TRBJ1-1; D is unresolved. This CDR3 has 12 amino acids. Trimming took off 5 bases at V and 7 bases at J, with 11 bases between the two ends. Germline CDR1 and CDR2: MNHNY and SVGAGI (reference sequence).

The V and J genes are TRBV4-1 and TRBJ2-5, with D perhaps matching TRBD1 (5 bases). Between the trimmed V and J ends, which lost 2 bases and 4 bases, there was a span of 11 bases. Germline V gene sequence: CDR1 MGHRA, CDR2 YSYEKL. The CDR3 is made up of 14 amino acids. The CDR3 nucleotides are TGCGCCAGCAGCCAAAGGGGTTTCTCAGAGACCCAGTACTTC. As protein: CASSQRGFSETQYF.

This rearrangement joins TRBV10-3 to TRBJ1-2; 7 bases map to TRBD1. This CDR3 region has 17 residues. V shed 4 bases, J shed 3 bases, and the junction held 14 bases outside the gene matches. Germline V gene sequence: CDR1 ENHRY, CDR2 SYGVKD. The CDR3 DNA reads as TGTGCCATCAGTGCGCCCTCCCTTTTTACAGGGGACTATGGCTACACCTTC. Amino acids: CAISAPSLFTGDYGYTF.

The chain joins TRBV9 to TRBJ1-5; D unresolved. V was pared by 4 bases and J by 4 bases, with 21 bases between. The CDR3 sequence is 17 residues long. CDR1 and CDR2 from the germline V gene are SGDLS and YYNGEE. As DNA, the CDR3 is TGTGCCAGCAGCTCCTGGATGTGGGCGAATGGGAATCAGCCCCAGCATTTT. Translating it yields CASSSWMWANGNQPQHF. The full variable domain, completed using reference TRBV9 and TRBJ1-5, is DSGVTQTPKHLITATGQRVTLRCSPRSGDLSVYWYQQSLDQGLQFLIQYYNGEERAKGNILERFSAQQFPDLHSELNLSSLELGDSALYFCASSSWMWANGNQPQHFGDGTRLSIL.

The chain uses TRBV4-1 and TRBJ2-7, with D perhaps matching TRBD1 (6 bases). The V gene lost 0 bases and the J gene lost 0 bases, with 18 bases spanning the gap. CDR1 and CDR2 (germline): MGHRA, YSYEKL. The CDR3 is made up of 18 amino acids. The CDR3 DNA is TGCGCCAGCAGCCAAGATCCTCCTTACCGGGACATCTCCTACGAGCAGTACTTC. It codes for CASSQDPPYRDISYEQYF.

The V gene is TRBV19, the J gene TRBJ1-2, with D uncertain. This CDR3 comprises 11 residues. Germline CDR1 and CDR2: LNHDA and SQIVND (reference sequence). Trimming cost V 9 bases and J 1 base, with 6 bases left between them. The CDR3: CASTHNYGYTF. The CDR3 DNA reads as TGTGCCAGCACTCATAACTATGGCTACACCTTC.

The chain uses TRBV13 and TRBJ2-3; 10 bases fit TRBD2. The CDR3 loop spans 16 amino acids. J gave up 2 bases and V 5 bases, and 7 bases lay outside the gene matches. CDR1 and CDR2 (germline): PRHDT, FYEKMQ (reference sequence). Here the CDR3 reads CASSRWLAGATDTQYF. DNA for the CDR3: TGTGCCAGCAGCAGGTGGCTAGCGGGGGCCACAGATACGCAGTATTTT. The full variable domain, completed using reference TRBV13 and TRBJ2-3, is AAGVIQSPRHLIKEKRETATLKCYPIPRHDTVYWYQQGPGQDPQFLISFYEKMQSDKGSIPDRFSAQQFSDYHSELNMSSLELGDSALYFCASSRWLAGATDTQYFGPGTRLTVL.